Each of the 4 T cell receptor beta chains below was sequenced from the same sample in a study of T cells in tuberculosis. The repertoire was sequenced with immunoSEQ multiplex PCR; TCRdb's copy has only in-frame clones and lacks some. This sample has roughly 44,000 clones, with 90% to 95% found just once. The sequencing input was PBMCs. These TCRs come from a donor aged 10 to 29 with latent tuberculosis or without tuberculosis infection.

V gene TRBV7-9 combines with J gene TRBJ2-1; 7 bases line up with TRBD1. J lost 8 bases, V lost 6 bases, and 7 bases had no gene match. Germline CDR1 reads SEHNR; CDR2 reads FQNEAQ (reference sequence). CDR3 size: 13 residues. The chain's CDR3 is CASRTKGADEQFF. CDR3 DNA: TGTGCCAGCAGAACAAAGGGGGCCGATGAGCAGTTCTTC. Combining the CDR3 with reference TRBV7-9 and TRBJ2-1 gives the whole variable domain DTGVSQNPRHKITKRGQNVTFRCDPISEHNRLYWYRQTLGQGPEFLTYFQNEAQLEKSRLLSDRFSAERPKGSFSTLEIQRTEQGDSAMYLCASRTKGADEQFFGPGTRLTVL.

The chain couples TRBV9 to TRBJ1-2; D may be TRBD1 (5 bases). Germline V gene data show CDR1 as SGDLS and CDR2 as YYNGEE. Trimming took off 4 bases at V and 4 bases at J, with 14 bases between the two ends. The CDR3 has 14 amino acids. Here the CDR3 reads CASSPTQDIYGYTF. In DNA form, the CDR3 reads TGTGCCAGCAGCCCAACCCAGGACATCTATGGCTACACCTTC.

The chain uses TRBV27 and TRBJ2-3, with a tentative D call TRBD1 (5 bases). Germline lookup yields CDR1 MNHEY and CDR2 SMNVEV (reference sequence). Trimming removed 6 bases at V and 2 bases at J, with 21 bases between. This CDR3 is 17 amino acids long. CDR3 nucleotide sequence: TGTGCCAGCAGGGGGCTGGCCGGCAGGCCTCACACAGATACGCAGTATTTT. Translation: CASRGLAGRPHTDTQYF.

This clone was recorded once. The rearrangement uses TRBV6-1 and TRBJ1-5, with D unresolved. The V and J ends lost 8 bases and 7 bases respectively, with 18 bases between them. The CDR3 spans 14 residues. Germline V gene data show CDR1 as MNHNS and CDR2 as SASEGT. The CDR3 DNA follows: TGTGCCAGCGAAGGCGGCGGGATTGGGCAGCCCCAGCATTTT. Encoded protein: CASEGGGIGQPQHF.